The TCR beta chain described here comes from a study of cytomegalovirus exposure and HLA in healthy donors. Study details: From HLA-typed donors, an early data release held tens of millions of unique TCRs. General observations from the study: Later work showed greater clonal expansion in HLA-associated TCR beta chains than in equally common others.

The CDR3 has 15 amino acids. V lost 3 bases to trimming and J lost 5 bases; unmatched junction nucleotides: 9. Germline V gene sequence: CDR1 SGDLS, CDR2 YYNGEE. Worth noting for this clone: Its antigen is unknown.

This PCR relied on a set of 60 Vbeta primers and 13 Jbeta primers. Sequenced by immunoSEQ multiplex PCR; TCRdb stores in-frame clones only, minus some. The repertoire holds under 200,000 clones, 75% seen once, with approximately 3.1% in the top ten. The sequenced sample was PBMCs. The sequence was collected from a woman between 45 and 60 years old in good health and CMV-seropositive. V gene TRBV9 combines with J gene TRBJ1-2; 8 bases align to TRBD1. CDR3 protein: CASSGFGQGWYGYTF. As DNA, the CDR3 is TGTGCCAGCAGCGGGTTTGGACAGGGATGGTATGGCTACACCTTC.